A selection of T cell receptor beta chains follows, all from one sample in a study of post-analysis software for immune sequencing data. A single record per CDR3 protein comes from TCRdb applying MiXCR to the PCR reads. The sample holds 750,000 to 950,000 distinct CDR3 sequences, about 53% seen once. Sequencing was carried out using blood. These receptors came from a girl under 18 with multiple sclerosis. Both conserved end residues are part of each CDR3. Fields, in order: D gene, V gene, J gene, CDR3 protein. D genes are given only for firm matches.

NA	TRBV18	TRBJ1-1	CASSPRRGNTESFF
NA	TRBV5-1	TRBJ2-7	CASTMFYGDSYEQYF
TRBD1	TRBV30	TRBJ1-2	CAWGQGATNYGYTF
TRBD2	TRBV5-1	TRBJ2-1	CASSWEERGINEQFF
TRBD1	TRBV5-1	TRBJ1-5	CASSVQTLQGRGNQPQHF
NA	TRBV15	TRBJ2-7	CATSSRTNSYEQYF
NA	TRBV10-2	TRBJ2-5	CASRAPTKGQETQYF
TRBD2	TRBV9	TRBJ2-1	CASSPLAGGFNEQFF
TRBD2	TRBV20-1	TRBJ2-1	CSAKLAGGINEQFF
NA	TRBV5-1	TRBJ1-5	CASSNQPQHF
NA	TRBV2	TRBJ2-5	CASSERRQYQETQYF
TRBD1	TRBV7-2	TRBJ2-1	CASSLAGRTGGIEQFF
NA	TRBV5-1	TRBJ2-7	CASRLYYEQYF
TRBD2	TRBV20-1	TRBJ2-5	CSARGFGTNIQETQYF
TRBD1	TRBV5-1	TRBJ1-1	CASSLYGRGATEAFF
TRBD2	TRBV3-1	TRBJ2-1	CASSQDPTSGLSYNEQFF
NA	TRBV12-3/TRBV12-4	TRBJ2-3	CASNVLREPDTQYF
NA	TRBV3-1	TRBJ1-1	CASSHGQTPEAFF
NA	TRBV6-5	TRBJ1-2	CASNSRTEVGYTF
NA	TRBV7-2	TRBJ2-1	CASTLQPENNEQFF
TRBD1	TRBV29-1	TRBJ2-7	CSVFKDRGSYEQYF
NA	TRBV2	TRBJ1-5	CASSEQEHQPQHF
NA	TRBV10-2	TRBJ2-5	CASGEPETQYF
NA	TRBV5-6	TRBJ2-3	CASSSAELPGRQYF
NA	TRBV7-3	TRBJ1-2	CASSLNGSRDYGYTF
TRBD1	TRBV12-5	TRBJ2-5	CAVTGQLHGETQYF
NA	TRBV15	TRBJ2-5	CATEGESFAETQYF
NA	TRBV29-1	TRBJ2-1	CSVEDVEQFF
TRBD2	TRBV10-3	TRBJ2-6	CAISELGGSSGANVLTF
TRBD2	TRBV20-1	TRBJ2-1	CSAPGTSHYEQFF
NA	TRBV5-1	TRBJ1-2	CASSLNPQDGYTF
NA	TRBV7-2	TRBJ2-3	CASSSFNKQGPSTDTQYF
NA	TRBV20-1	TRBJ2-1	CSARRTDWISNNEQFF
NA	TRBV4-1	TRBJ1-6	CASSPTPGMNSPLHF